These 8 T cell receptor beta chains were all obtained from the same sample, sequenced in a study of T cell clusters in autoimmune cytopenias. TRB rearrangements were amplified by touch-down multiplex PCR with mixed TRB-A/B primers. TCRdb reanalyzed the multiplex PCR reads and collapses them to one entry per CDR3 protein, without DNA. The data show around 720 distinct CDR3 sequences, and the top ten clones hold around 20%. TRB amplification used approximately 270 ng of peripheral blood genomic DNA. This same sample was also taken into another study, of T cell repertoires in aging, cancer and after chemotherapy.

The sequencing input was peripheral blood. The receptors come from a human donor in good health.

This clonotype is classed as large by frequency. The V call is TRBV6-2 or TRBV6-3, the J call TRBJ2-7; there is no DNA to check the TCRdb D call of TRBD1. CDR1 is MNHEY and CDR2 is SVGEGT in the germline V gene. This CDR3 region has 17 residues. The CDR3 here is CASSYTRTLAPSYEQYF.

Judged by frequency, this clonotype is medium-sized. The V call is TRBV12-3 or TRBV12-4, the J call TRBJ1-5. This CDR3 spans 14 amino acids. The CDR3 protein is CASSRLDGNQPQHF.

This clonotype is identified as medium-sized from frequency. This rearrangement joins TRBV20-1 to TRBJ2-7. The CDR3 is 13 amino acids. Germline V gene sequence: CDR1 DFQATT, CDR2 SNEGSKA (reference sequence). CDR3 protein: CSASWQNSYEQYF.

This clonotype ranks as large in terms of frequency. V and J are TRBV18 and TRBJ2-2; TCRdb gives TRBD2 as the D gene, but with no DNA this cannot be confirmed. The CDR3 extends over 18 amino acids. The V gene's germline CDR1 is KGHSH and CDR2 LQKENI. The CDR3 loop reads CASSTAGRANHNTGELFF.

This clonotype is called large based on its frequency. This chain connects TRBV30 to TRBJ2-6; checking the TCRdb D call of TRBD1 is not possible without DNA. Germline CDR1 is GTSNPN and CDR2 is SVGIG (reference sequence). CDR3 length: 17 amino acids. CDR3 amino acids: CAWGAGTGYSGANVLTF.

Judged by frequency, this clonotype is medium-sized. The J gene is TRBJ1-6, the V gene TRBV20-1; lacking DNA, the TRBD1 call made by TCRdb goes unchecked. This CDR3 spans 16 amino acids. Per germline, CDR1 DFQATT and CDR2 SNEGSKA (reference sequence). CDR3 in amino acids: CSARAFGQGFNSPLHF.

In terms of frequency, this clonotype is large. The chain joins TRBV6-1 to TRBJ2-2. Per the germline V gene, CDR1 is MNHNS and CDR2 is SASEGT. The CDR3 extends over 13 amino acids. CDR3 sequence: CASSRLNTGELFF.

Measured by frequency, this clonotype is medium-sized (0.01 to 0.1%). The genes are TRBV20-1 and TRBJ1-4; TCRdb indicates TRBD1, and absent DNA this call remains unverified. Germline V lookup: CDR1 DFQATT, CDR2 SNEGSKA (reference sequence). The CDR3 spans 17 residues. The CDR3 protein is CSARITGLPPTNEKLFF.